This TCR beta chain was documented in a study of blood T cell repertoires in COVID-19 (dated by TCRdb to 2018 to 2020). For context, the study as a whole: Samples covering the acute and convalescent phases of COVID-19 were provided by collaborators in the United States, Italy and Spain. Subjects who had been exposed to COVID-19, were actively infected with it, or had recovered from it provided the deeply sampled blood TCRbeta repertoires that made up the dataset. HLA class I and class II types, where available, came from metadata supplied by the sample provider rather than from assay-based typing. The repertoires were released in a freely available public database intended as a resource for research on the immune response to SARS-CoV-2. Sample metadata almost always included a de-identified subject ID, COVID-19 status, age in years and sex. The prospective study material was composed of cDNA or gDNA derived from T cells, B-cell-depleted T cells, or PBMCs. The samples were drawn from the first 160 participants of the ongoing ImmuneRACE study and from over 950 subjects provided by 6 global collaborators. Broad study findings and their caveats: Clinical and demographic metadata were provided uncurated, with the amount varying by source and participant.

TCRbeta CDR3 regions were amplified from genomic DNA using the immunoSEQ Assay, a bias-controlled multiplex PCR. On the study's bioinformatics: The number of nucleated cells in each sample was estimated by amplification of reference gene primers within the assay. Sequence reads were collapsed and filtered to measure the absolute abundance of every unique TCRbeta CDR3 rearrangement. For each sample, productive Simpson clonality was calculated as the square root of Simpson's diversity index across productive rearrangements. Held by TCRdb, this immuneACCESS table contains in-frame sequences only and omits some clones. Under half of the omission traces to an unresolved V gene where checked; the cause of the rest is unknown. For V, J and clone size, that table is used; D and trimming come from the DNA. For this sample the table gives hundreds of thousands of clones, of which about 89% were detected only once. Jointly, the top ten make up less than 7.5% of the sample.

For CDR1 and CDR2, the germline V gene lists SGHRS and YFSETQ. Inclusive of the bounding cysteine and phenylalanine, the CDR3 is 14 residues long. The read is trimmed to its CDR3 DNA, 42 bases read in frame from base 1. Relative to germline, V is missing 2 bases and J is missing 6 bases, with 4 bases of the junction outside any gene match. This clone was detected a few times. No antigen is known for it. No qualities accompany the bases; no much larger clone lies one base away. A second Seattle source provided samples from volunteer blood donors who had recovered from COVID-19. Collaborating institutions collected whole blood in K2EDTA tubes following their own protocols. For TCRbeta analysis, collaborators shipped samples in one of three forms: frozen whole blood, isolated PBMCs, or DNA extracted from either of those sample types.

This clonotype was sampled from a man aged 55 to 70 who had recovered from COVID-19. Sequencing used peripheral blood. Recombination joined TRBV5-1 with TRBJ2-2, and TRBD1 matches 7 of the central bases. The DNA is TGCGCCAGCAGCTTCAGGGGGAAGGCCGGGGAGCTGTTTTTT. Its translation reads: CASSFRGKAGELFF.